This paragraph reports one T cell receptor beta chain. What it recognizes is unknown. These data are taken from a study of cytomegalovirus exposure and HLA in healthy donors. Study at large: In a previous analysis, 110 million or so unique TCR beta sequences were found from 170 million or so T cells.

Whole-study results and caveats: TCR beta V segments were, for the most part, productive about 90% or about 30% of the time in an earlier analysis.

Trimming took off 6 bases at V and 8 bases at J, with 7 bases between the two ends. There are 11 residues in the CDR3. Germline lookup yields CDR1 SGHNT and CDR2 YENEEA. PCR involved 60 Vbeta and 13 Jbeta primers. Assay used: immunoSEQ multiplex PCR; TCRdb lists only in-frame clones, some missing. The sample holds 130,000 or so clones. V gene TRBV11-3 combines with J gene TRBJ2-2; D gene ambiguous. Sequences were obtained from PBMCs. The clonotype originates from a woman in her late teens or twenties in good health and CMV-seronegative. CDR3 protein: CASRVQGELFF. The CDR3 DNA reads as TGTGCCAGCAGAGTCCAGGGGGAGCTGTTTTTT. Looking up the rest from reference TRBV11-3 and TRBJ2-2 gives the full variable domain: EAGVVQSPRYKIIEKKQPVAFWCNPISGHNTLYWYLQNLGQGPELLIRYENEEAVDDSQLPKDRFSAERLKGVDSTLKIQPAELGDSAVYLCASRVQGELFFGEGSRLTVL.